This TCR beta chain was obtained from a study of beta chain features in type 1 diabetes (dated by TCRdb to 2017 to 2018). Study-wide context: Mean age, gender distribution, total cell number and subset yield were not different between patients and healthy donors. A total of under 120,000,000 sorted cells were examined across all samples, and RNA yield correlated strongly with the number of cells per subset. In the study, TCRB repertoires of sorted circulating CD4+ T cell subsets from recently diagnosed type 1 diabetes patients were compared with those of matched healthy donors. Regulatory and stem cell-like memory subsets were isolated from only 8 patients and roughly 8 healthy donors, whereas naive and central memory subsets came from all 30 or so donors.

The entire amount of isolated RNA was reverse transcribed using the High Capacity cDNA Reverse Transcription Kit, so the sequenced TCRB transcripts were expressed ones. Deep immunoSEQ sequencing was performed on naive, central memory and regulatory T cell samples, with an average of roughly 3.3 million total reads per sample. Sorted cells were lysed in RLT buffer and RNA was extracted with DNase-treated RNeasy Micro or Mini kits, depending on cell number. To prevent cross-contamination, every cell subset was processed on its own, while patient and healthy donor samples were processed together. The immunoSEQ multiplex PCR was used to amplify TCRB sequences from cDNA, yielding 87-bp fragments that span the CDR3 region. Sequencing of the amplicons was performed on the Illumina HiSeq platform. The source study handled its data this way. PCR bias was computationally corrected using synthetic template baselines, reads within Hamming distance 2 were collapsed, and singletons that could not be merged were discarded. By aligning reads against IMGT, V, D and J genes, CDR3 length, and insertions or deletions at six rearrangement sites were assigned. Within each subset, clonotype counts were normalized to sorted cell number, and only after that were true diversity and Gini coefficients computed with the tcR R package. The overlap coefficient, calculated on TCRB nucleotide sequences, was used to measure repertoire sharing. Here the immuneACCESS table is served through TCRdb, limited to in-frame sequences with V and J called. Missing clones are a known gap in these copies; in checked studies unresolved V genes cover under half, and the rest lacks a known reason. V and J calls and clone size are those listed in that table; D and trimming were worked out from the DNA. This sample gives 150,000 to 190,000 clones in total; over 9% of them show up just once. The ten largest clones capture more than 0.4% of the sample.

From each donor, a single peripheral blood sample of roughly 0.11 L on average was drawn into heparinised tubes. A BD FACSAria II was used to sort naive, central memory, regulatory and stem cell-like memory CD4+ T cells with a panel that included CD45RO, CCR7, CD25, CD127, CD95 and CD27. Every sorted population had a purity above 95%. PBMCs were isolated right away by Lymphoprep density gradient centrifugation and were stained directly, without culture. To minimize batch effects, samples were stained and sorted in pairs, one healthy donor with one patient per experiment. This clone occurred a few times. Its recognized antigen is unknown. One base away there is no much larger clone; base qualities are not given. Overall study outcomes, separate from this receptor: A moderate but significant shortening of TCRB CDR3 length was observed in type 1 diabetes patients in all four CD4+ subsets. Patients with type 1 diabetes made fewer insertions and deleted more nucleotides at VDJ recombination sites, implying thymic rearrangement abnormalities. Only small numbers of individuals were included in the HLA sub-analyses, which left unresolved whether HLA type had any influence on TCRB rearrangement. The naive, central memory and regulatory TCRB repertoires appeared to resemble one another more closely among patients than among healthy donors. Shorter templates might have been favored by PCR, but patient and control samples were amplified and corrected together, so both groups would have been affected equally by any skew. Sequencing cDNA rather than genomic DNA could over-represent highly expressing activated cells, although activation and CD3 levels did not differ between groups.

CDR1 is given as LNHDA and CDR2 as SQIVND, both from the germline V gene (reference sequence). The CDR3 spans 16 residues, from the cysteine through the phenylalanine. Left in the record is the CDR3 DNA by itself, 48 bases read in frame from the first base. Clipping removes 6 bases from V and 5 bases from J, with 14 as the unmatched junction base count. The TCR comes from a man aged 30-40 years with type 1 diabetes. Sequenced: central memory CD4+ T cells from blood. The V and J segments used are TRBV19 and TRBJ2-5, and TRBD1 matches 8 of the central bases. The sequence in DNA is TGTGCCAGTAGCGATGGCGCAGGGGGCAAGGCCGAGACCCAGTACTTC. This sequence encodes CASSDGAGGKAETQYF. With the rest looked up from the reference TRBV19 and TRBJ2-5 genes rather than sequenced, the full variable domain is DGGITQSPKYLFRKEGQNVTLSCEQNLNHDAMYWYRQDPGQGLRLIYYSQIVNDFQKGDIAEGYSVSREKKESFPLTVTSAQKNPTAFYLCASSDGAGGKAETQYFGPGTRLLVL.